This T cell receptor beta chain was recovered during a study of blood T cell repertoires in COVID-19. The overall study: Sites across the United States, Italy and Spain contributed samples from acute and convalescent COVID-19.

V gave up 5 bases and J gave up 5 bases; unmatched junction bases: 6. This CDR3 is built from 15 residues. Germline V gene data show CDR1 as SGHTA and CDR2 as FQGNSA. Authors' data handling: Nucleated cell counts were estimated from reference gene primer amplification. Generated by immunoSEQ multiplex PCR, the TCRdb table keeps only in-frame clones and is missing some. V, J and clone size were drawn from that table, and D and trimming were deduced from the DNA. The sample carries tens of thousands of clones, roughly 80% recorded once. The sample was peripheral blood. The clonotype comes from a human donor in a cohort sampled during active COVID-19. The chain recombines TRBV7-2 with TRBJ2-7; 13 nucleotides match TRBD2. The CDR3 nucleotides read TGTGCCAGCAGCCGCGGACTAGCGGGAGTTAACGAGCAGTACTTC. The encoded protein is CASSRGLAGVNEQYF.